This T cell receptor (beta chain) was documented in a study of blood T cell repertoires in COVID-19. Here immunoSEQ multiplex PCR was the method, and the copy in TCRdb shows in-frame clones only, minus some. The data show roughly 350,000 clones, with 90% to 95% seen just once and more than 3% held by the top ten. V was cut by 1 base and J by 5 bases, with 18 bases left in between. Germline CDR1 is SGHRS and CDR2 is YFSETQ. The CDR3 length is 16 residues. The receptor comes from a woman aged 18-35 years who had recovered from COVID-19. The V and J genes are TRBV5-1 and TRBJ1-1, with D hard to call. Sequencing was carried out using peripheral blood. This CDR3 is CASSLIVNKGGTEAFF. CDR3 DNA: TGCGCCAGCAGCTTGATCGTCAACAAGGGCGGGACTGAAGCTTTCTTT.